The 22 T cell receptor beta chains below come from one sample, sequenced in a study of beta chain features in type 1 diabetes. Findings and caveats of the study: The study found moderately but significantly shorter TCRB CDR3s in all four CD4+ subsets of Type 1 diabetes patients.

These TCRs' antigens remain unknown. Sequenced material consisted of expressed TCRB transcripts (all of the isolated RNA was reverse transcribed). The protocol was immunoSEQ multiplex PCR, while the TCRdb copy is restricted to in-frame clones and leaves out a portion. This table holds about 660,000 clones, about 14% found once. Specimen: naive CD4+ T cells from blood. The receptor source for this set is a man between 18 and 29 years old with type 1 diabetes.

This clone has more than one count but fewer than ten. The chain employs TRBV30 and TRBJ2-1; either TRBD1 or TRBD2 may supply D (5 bases each). V lost 0 bases to trimming and J lost 10 bases, with 13 bases between them. The CDR3 contains 13 residues. Germline V gives CDR1 GTSNPN, CDR2 SVGIG (reference sequence). Here the CDR3 DNA reads TGTGCCTGGAGTGTAAATGGGGGAGCGGAGCAGTTCTTC. This sequence encodes CAWSVNGGAEQFF.

V usage is TRBV11-2 and J usage is TRBJ1-4; 11 bases match TRBD1. The germline CDR1 and CDR2 sequences are SGHAT and FQNNGV. J gave up 5 bases and V 5 bases, and 16 bases lay outside the gene matches. The CDR3 is made up of 19 amino acids. The CDR3 DNA sequence: TGTGCCAGCAGCGGGACCCCCGGGACAGGGGGTGAATGGAATGAAAAACTGTTTTTT. This codes for CASSGTPGTGGEWNEKLFF. The whole variable domain, remainder taken from reference TRBV11-2 and TRBJ1-4, is EAGVAQSPRYKIIEKRQSVAFWCNPISGHATLYWYQQILGQGPKLLIQFQNNGVVDDSQLPKDRFSAERLKGVDSTLKIQPAKLEDSAVYLCASSGTPGTGGEWNEKLFFGSGTQLSVL.

There are a few counts of this clone. This chain uses TRBV28 with TRBJ2-7; D is unclear. CDR1 is MDHEN and CDR2 is SYDVKM in the germline V gene. CDR3 length equals 13 residues. V lost 4 bases, J lost 1 base, and 8 bases lay in between. The CDR3 DNA follows: TGTGCCAGCAGTTCCGTCGGGTCCTACGAGCAGTACTTC. It yields the protein CASSSVGSYEQYF. The full variable domain, its missing parts supplied by reference TRBV28 and TRBJ2-7, is DVKVTQSSRYLVKRTGEKVFLECVQDMDHENMFWYRQDPGLGLRLIYFSYDVKMKEKGDIPEGYSVSREKKERFSLILESASTNQTSMYLCASSSVGSYEQYFGPGTRLTVT.

This rearrangement joins TRBV10-3 to TRBJ1-6; possible D gene TRBD1, 5 bases. Germline values: CDR1 ENHRY, CDR2 SYGVKD. The ends were cut back, 0 bases at V and 9 bases at J, with 12 bases in the middle. The CDR3 spans 15 residues. CDR3 sequence reads: CAISESGGARSPLHF. In DNA form, the CDR3 reads TGTGCCATCAGTGAGTCGGGAGGGGCGCGTTCACCCCTCCACTTT.

The rearrangement uses TRBV7-3 and TRBJ2-3; 11 bases agree with TRBD1. Germline loops: CDR1 SGHTA, CDR2 FQGTGA. The CDR3 has 16 amino acids. Losses at the gene ends were 5 bases for V and 4 bases for J; bases not matched to a gene: 8. The CDR3 region is CASSIGQGALADTQYF. CDR3 nucleotides: TGTGCCAGCAGCATAGGACAGGGGGCGTTGGCAGATACGCAGTATTTT.

V is TRBV4-1 and J is TRBJ2-5, with a possible D match to TRBD1 (5 bases). Germline V gene sequence: CDR1 MGHRA, CDR2 YSYEKL. V was clipped by 0 bases and J by 5 bases, with 16 bases between them. The CDR3 contains 16 residues. CDR3 in DNA: TGCGCCAGCAGCCAAGATCTAGGGGCCCGTGTGGAGACCCAGTACTTC. Translation gives CASSQDLGARVETQYF.

This clone was picked up a small number of times. This chain's CDR3 is CASSWGQAGNEQYF. The CDR3 DNA sequence: TGTGCCAGCAGCTGGGGACAGGCAGGAAACGAGCAGTACTTC. The chain joins TRBV7-2 to TRBJ2-7, with 8 nucleotides matching TRBD1. Germline values: CDR1 SGHTA, CDR2 FQGNSA. There are 14 residues in the CDR3. The J segment lost 5 bases and the V segment lost 4 bases, leaving 7 bases of the junction unmatched.

This sequence joins TRBV7-3 and TRBJ2-2; D gene unclear. Trimming cost V 3 bases and J 4 bases, with 6 bases left between them. The CDR3 is 13 residues long. Germline values: CDR1 SGHTA, CDR2 FQGTGA. The CDR3 DNA is TGTGCCAGCAGCTTGACACGCACCGGGGAGCTGTTTTTT. Residues: CASSLTRTGELFF.

V usage is TRBV5-4 and J usage is TRBJ1-2; TRBD1 might be the D (5 bases). CDR1 and CDR2 from the germline V gene are SGHNT and YYREEE (reference sequence). V gave up 1 base and J gave up 3 bases, with 10 bases separating them. The CDR3 runs to 14 residues. CDR3 amino acids: CASSLMGPDYGYTF. As DNA, the CDR3 is TGTGCCAGCAGCTTGATGGGGCCGGACTATGGCTACACCTTC.

In its sample, this clone was seen a few times. V and J are TRBV5-6 and TRBJ2-7, with D hard to call. This CDR3 has 13 amino acids. Looked up from germline, CDR1 is SGHDT and CDR2 is YYEEEE. V was shortened by 3 bases and J by 7 bases, with 14 bases between the two germline ends. This chain's CDR3 is CASSSGPAWEQYF. Here the CDR3 DNA reads TGTGCCAGCAGCTCCGGACCCGCTTGGGAGCAGTACTTC.

The CDR3 DNA follows: TGTGCCAGCAGCGTATTGGGGACGGGGAACACTGAAGCTTTCTTT. It codes for CASSVLGTGNTEAFF. The V and J genes are TRBV9 and TRBJ1-1; perhaps TRBD1 as D (5 bases). With 1 base removed from V and 1 base from J, the gap between germline ends came to 11 bases. Germline loops: CDR1 SGDLS, CDR2 YYNGEE. The CDR3 is made up of 15 amino acids.

V gene TRBV7-6 combines with J gene TRBJ2-5, with TRBD1 identical over 7 bases. Trimming at V came to 5 bases and at J to 4 bases, leaving 7 bases not matched to a gene. Germline lookup yields CDR1 SGHVS and CDR2 FNYEAQ. The CDR3 is 14 amino acids. For the CDR3, the DNA is TGTGCCAGCAGCCGTCCCTCAGGGGGAGAGACCCAGTACTTC. Translation gives CASSRPSGGETQYF. Combining the CDR3 with reference TRBV7-6 and TRBJ2-5 gives the whole variable domain GAGVSQSPRYKVTKRGQDVALRCDPISGHVSLYWYRQALGQGPEFLTYFNYEAQQDKSGLPNDRFSAERPEGSISTLTIQRTEQRDSAMYRCASSRPSGGETQYFGPGTRLLVL.

This clone has only a few counts. The chain carries TRBV7-9 and TRBJ2-2, with no clear D. Germline V gene data show CDR1 as SEHNR and CDR2 as FQNEAQ (reference sequence). V shed 2 bases and J shed 2 bases, with 9 bases lying between them. The CDR3 loop spans 15 amino acids. Written as DNA, the CDR3 is TGTGCCAGCAGCTTACCCACGAGCAACACCGGGGAGCTGTTTTTT. Its protein is CASSLPTSNTGELFF.

In the case of this clone: Other DNA sequences within the sample encode an identical CDR3. The chain is built from TRBV5-1 and TRBJ2-5, with D hard to call. V was pared by 1 base and J by 2 bases, with 6 bases between. CDR3 length equals 13 residues. Germline V gene sequence: CDR1 SGHRS, CDR2 YFSETQ. The CDR3 protein is CASSLSQQETQYF. The CDR3 region has the DNA TGCGCCAGCAGCTTGTCGCAACAAGAGACCCAGTACTTC. The full variable domain, in which reference TRBV5-1 and TRBJ2-5 provide the parts outside the CDR3, is KAGVTQTPRYLIKTRGQQVTLSCSPISGHRSVSWYQQTPGQGLQFLFEYFSETQRNKGNFPGRFSGRQFSNSRSEMNVSTLELGDSALYLCASSLSQQETQYFGPGTRLLVL.

This clone was seen a handful of times. The rearrangement joins TRBV30 to TRBJ2-1; 11 positions match TRBD2. Germline V lookup: CDR1 GTSNPN, CDR2 SVGIG (reference sequence). Germline trimming cut 8 bases from V and 5 bases from J; bases unmatched to any gene: 8. This CDR3 is 14 amino acids long. CDR3 coding DNA: TGTGCCAGGACTACTAGCGGGAGTGACAATGAGCAGTTCTTC. Protein product: CARTTSGSDNEQFF.

This clone has just a few counts. The J gene is TRBJ2-7, the V gene TRBV28; TRBD2 matches at 12 bases. V was clipped by 3 bases and J by 2 bases; unmatched bases: 2. This CDR3 comprises 15 residues. Germline assignment: CDR1 MDHEN and CDR2 SYDVKM. The CDR3 spells CASSFRTSGAYEQYF. CDR3 DNA sequence: TGTGCCAGCAGTTTCCGGACTAGCGGGGCCTACGAGCAGTACTTC.

V usage is TRBV4-3 and J usage is TRBJ2-3; weak D call: TRBD1 (5 bases). Trimming cost V 1 base and J 6 bases, with 8 bases left between them. The germline gives CDR1 LGHNA, CDR2 YSLEER. The CDR3 covers 13 residues. CDR3 loop: CASSQGAGDTQYF. The CDR3 DNA reads TGCGCCAGCAGCCAAGGGGCAGGGGATACGCAGTATTTT.

This chain connects TRBV5-1 to TRBJ2-2; D is tentatively TRBD1 or TRBD2 (5 bases each). The germline V gene has CDR1 SGHRS and CDR2 YFSETQ. There are 16 residues in the CDR3. Trimming removed 4 bases at V and 4 bases at J, with 17 bases between. The CDR3 spells CASSLFRDGATGELFF. CDR3 coding DNA: TGCGCCAGCAGCCTTTTTCGGGACGGAGCCACCGGGGAGCTGTTTTTT.

This clone was seen a handful of times. The chain combines TRBV29-1 with TRBJ2-2; the D gene could be TRBD1 or TRBD2 (5 bases each). Deletions cut 4 bases from V and 4 bases from J, with 22 bases between. The germline gives CDR1 SQVTM, CDR2 ANQGSEA. The CDR3 length is 17 residues. The CDR3 spells CSVGWLGGGRLTGELFF. Here the CDR3 DNA reads TGCAGCGTTGGCTGGTTAGGTGGGGGAAGGCTCACCGGGGAGCTGTTTTTT.

This clone was counted a few times. The chain carries TRBV30 and TRBJ2-1; 9 bases align to TRBD1. After removal of 2 bases from V and 4 bases from J, the junction contained 6 bases not matched to a gene. The V gene's germline CDR1 is GTSNPN and CDR2 SVGIG (reference sequence). The CDR3 covers 15 residues. CDR3 sequence (DNA): TGTGCCTGGAGTCTTACAGGGGGCTATTACAATGAGCAGTTCTTC. It is translated as CAWSLTGGYYNEQFF.

In this sample, this clone turned up a few times. This chain joins TRBV9 and TRBJ2-7; 7 nucleotides agree with TRBD2. Germline loops: CDR1 SGDLS, CDR2 YYNGEE. The CDR3 consists of 16 residues. V shed 0 bases, J shed 4 bases, and the junction held 10 bases outside the gene matches. The CDR3 DNA sequence: TGTGCCAGCAGCGTAGACGGCGGGGGATACTGGTACGAGCAGTACTTC. Encoded protein: CASSVDGGGYWYEQYF.

This clone came up a few times. The genes are TRBV7-2 and TRBJ2-5; D call uncertain. The CDR3 sequence is 13 residues long. The V gene's germline CDR1 is SGHTA and CDR2 FQGNSA. V was trimmed by 5 bases and J by 5 bases, leaving 12 bases between them. CDR3: CASSRAPAETQYF. The DNA of the CDR3 is TGTGCCAGCAGCCGGGCCCCAGCGGAGACCCAGTACTTC.